This T cell receptor beta chain was sequenced in a study of technical replicates of blood from several donors. Profiled with immunoSEQ multiplex PCR; TCRdb holds only in-frame clones, not every one. The data show approximately 87,000 clones, 90% to 95% seen once. Germline CDR1 reads MNHEY; CDR2 reads SMNVEV (reference sequence). Trimming took off 4 bases at V and 6 bases at J, with 16 bases between the two ends. The CDR3 totals 15 residues. The receptor's source is a human donor in good health. The chain links TRBV27 to TRBJ2-1; no clear D gene. The sequenced sample was T cells isolated from PBMCs. The CDR3: CASSSVVPLANEQFF. In DNA form, the CDR3 reads TGTGCCAGCAGTTCCGTTGTGCCCCTGGCCAATGAGCAGTTCTTC.